This T cell receptor (beta chain) was documented in a study of technical replicates of blood from four donors. Clones were sequenced by immunoSEQ multiplex PCR, and TCRdb holds only the in-frame ones, with some missing. This repertoire shows around 100,000 clones, approximately 96% found once; its top ten account for about 0.39%. CDR3 length: 16 residues. Deletions cut 5 bases from V and 5 bases from J, with 21 bases between. CDR1 and CDR2 from the germline V gene are SGHAT and FQNNGV. The material sequenced was T cells isolated from PBMCs. The sequence was obtained from a human donor in good health. V and J are TRBV11-2 and TRBJ1-2; no clear D gene. The DNA of the CDR3 is TGTGCCAGCAGCCCCCGTCCTCTCGACCCACTATATGGCTACACCTTC. Amino acids: CASSPRPLDPLYGYTF.